These T cell receptor beta chains were read from a single sample in a study of shared clonotypes between healthy human individuals. Some clones are missing from TCRdb's copy, which holds only in-frame ones; the method was immunoSEQ multiplex PCR. The sample records some 470,000 clones, 76% being singletons. The specimen sequenced was PBMCs. The receptors derive from a woman aged 40 to 50 in good health. Some clones in this sample may be carry-over from other donors' samples. Both conserved end residues are part of each CDR3. Fields, in order: V gene, D gene, J gene, CDR3 length, clone size, CDR3 DNA, CDR3 protein. A D gene is named only where the DNA matches it firmly. Not all rows give a size; the values are once, few, many and, for expanded clones, a class.

TRBV7-9,NA,TRBJ2-2,16,NA,TGTGCCAGCAGCTTCACACCAACAGGGTCGGCCGGGGAGCTGTTTTTT,CASSFTPTGSAGELFF
TRBV5-6,NA,TRBJ1-2,13,many,TGTGCCAGCGAAAACCCAGGCGAGTTGCGCTACACCTTC,CASENPGELRYTF
TRBV19,NA,TRBJ2-1,15,NA,TGTGCCAGTACCCTGACCTATGCCGCTTACAATGAGCAGTTCTTC,CASTLTYAAYNEQFF
TRBV11-3,NA,TRBJ2-7,14,once,TGTGCCAGCAGCCTGCGGTCTACGTCCTACGAGCAGTACTTC,CASSLRSTSYEQYF
TRBV2,NA,TRBJ1-5,14,once,TGTGCCAGCAGTGTTGTTTTCGTCGATCAGCCCCAGCATTTT,CASSVVFVDQPQHF
TRBV18,NA,TRBJ2-5,14,few,TGTGCCAGCTCACTGGCCATGTACCAAGAGACCCAGTACTTC,CASSLAMYQETQYF
TRBV6-1,NA,TRBJ1-4,14,once,TGTGCCAGCAGTGCCGGGACTGCAGGCGAAAAACTGTTTTTT,CASSAGTAGEKLFF
TRBV5-1,NA,TRBJ1-5,13,NA,TGCGCCAGCAGCCTTGACTTCAATCAGCCCCAGCATTTT,CASSLDFNQPQHF
TRBV27,TRBD1,TRBJ1-5,15,NA,TGTGCCAGCCGGGACAGGGGGCGCCGCAATCAGCCCCAGCATTTT,CASRDRGRRNQPQHF
TRBV7-6,NA,TRBJ2-1,14,NA,TGTGCCAGCAGCTTAGTTTCCCGCTACAATGAGCAGTTCTTC,CASSLVSRYNEQFF
TRBV5-1,NA,TRBJ1-1,14,medium-sized,TGCGCCAGCAGCAGGCTGACAGGGAACACTGAAGCTTTCTTT,CASSRLTGNTEAFF
TRBV19,TRBD1,TRBJ1-2,14,few,TGTGCCAGTAGCACAATGACAGGGGAGGATGGCTACACCTTC,CASSTMTGEDGYTF
TRBV18,TRBD2,TRBJ2-2,17,NA,TGTGCCAGCTCACCACTCGAGGCGGGAGGAGGGACCGGGGAGCTGTTTTTT,CASSPLEAGGGTGELFF
TRBV5-1,NA,TRBJ2-7,17,once,TGCGCCAGCAGACCGGGACAGCCCGGGACTCGAACCTACGAGCAGTACTTC,CASRPGQPGTRTYEQYF
TRBV7-9,NA,TRBJ2-7,13,few,TGTGCCAGCAGCCCGCTTAGCTCCTACGAGCAGTACTTC,CASSPLSSYEQYF
TRBV6-6,TRBD1,TRBJ2-1,15,NA,TGTGCCAGCAGTTCTCACGGCGGACAGGTCAATGAGCAGTTCTTC,CASSSHGGQVNEQFF
TRBV28,NA,TRBJ2-7,13,once,TGTGCCAGCTCGGGACCGCCACCCTACGAGCAGTACTTC,CASSGPPPYEQYF
TRBV28,NA,TRBJ2-2,15,few,TGTGCCAGCAGTACGCGGACTACATACACCGGGGAGCTGTTTTTT,CASSTRTTYTGELFF
TRBV5-1,NA,TRBJ2-3,13,NA,TGCGCCAGCAGCTTGGATAGCACAGATACGCAGTATTTT,CASSLDSTDTQYF
TRBV6-1,NA,TRBJ1-1,14,NA,TGTGCCAGCAGTGATTTACAGTTGAACACTGAAGCTTTCTTT,CASSDLQLNTEAFF
TRBV19,TRBD2,TRBJ2-1,13,NA,TGTGCCAGTAGGACTAGCGGGAGTATTGAGCAGTTCTTC,CASRTSGSIEQFF
TRBV5-4,NA,TRBJ2-5,18,NA,TGTGCCAGCAGCCCGCAGGCGGGGTCATTTTCACAGGGAGAGACCCAGTACTTC,CASSPQAGSFSQGETQYF
TRBV27,NA,TRBJ2-2,11,NA,TGTGCCATCGAGGGGGTTGGGGAGCTGTTTTTT,CAIEGVGELFF
TRBV5-1,NA,TRBJ2-2,13,few,TGCGCCAGCAGCTTGGGAAACACCGGGGAGCTGTTTTTT,CASSLGNTGELFF
TRBV4-2,NA,TRBJ1-2,14,few,TGTGCCAGCAGCCAGGCGACGGAAAACTATGGCTACACCTTC,CASSQATENYGYTF
TRBV29-1,NA,TRBJ1-1,17,once,TGCAGCGTTGAACCTGTGGACCTGGACAGCTTGAACACTGAAGCTTTCTTT,CSVEPVDLDSLNTEAFF
TRBV7-9,NA,TRBJ2-1,15,NA,TGTGCCAGCAGCCCCACCTCGCCTAGTGATCGTAGGCGGTTCTTC,CASSPTSPSDRRRFF
TRBV2,NA,TRBJ1-2,11,once,TGTGCCAGCAGGGACAAAGGAGGCTACACCTTC,CASRDKGGYTF
TRBV29-1,NA,TRBJ1-5,14,NA,TGCAGCGTTGCCACTAGCGGTGCCACAGATACGCAGCATTTT,CSVATSGATDTQHF
TRBV5-1,NA,TRBJ2-5,12,NA,TGCGCCAGCAGCTTGGCCCTCGAGACCCAGTACTTC,CASSLALETQYF
TRBV18,TRBD2,TRBJ2-3,16,NA,TGTGCCAGCTCCCTTAAAGCGGGAGTTAGCACAGATACGCAGTATTTT,CASSLKAGVSTDTQYF
TRBV2,TRBD1,TRBJ2-1,14,NA,TGTGCCAGCAGTGAAGGGACAGGGGGGAATGAGCAGTTCTTC,CASSEGTGGNEQFF
TRBV7-2,TRBD1,TRBJ2-1,17,NA,TGTGCCAGCAGCTTAGTAGGTACAGGGGCCCTATTGAATGAGCAGTTCTTC,CASSLVGTGALLNEQFF
TRBV15,NA,TRBJ1-2,13,few,TGTGCCACCAGCAGGGTGGGTTTTTACGGCTACACCTTC,CATSRVGFYGYTF
TRBV11-1,TRBD1,TRBJ2-7,15,few,TGTGCCAGCAGCTTAGCAACAGGGGGCTCCTACGAGCAGTACTTC,CASSLATGGSYEQYF
TRBV7-7,TRBD2,TRBJ2-5,17,NA,TGTGCCAGCAGCTTCCGGCCAATACTAGCGGGAGGAGAGACCCAGTACTTC,CASSFRPILAGGETQYF
TRBV20-1,NA,TRBJ2-7,11,few,TGCAGTGCTGATACAGGGCGCGAGCAGTACTTC,CSADTGREQYF
TRBV7-2,NA,TRBJ2-7,13,NA,TGTGCCAGCAGCTTAGTGCTAGGGTATGAGCAGTACTTC,CASSLVLGYEQYF
TRBV7-6,NA,TRBJ1-1,16,NA,TGTGCCAGCAGCCAAATTCTTAGGACAGCGGGGGCTGAAGCTTTCTTT,CASSQILRTAGAEAFF
TRBV10-3,NA,TRBJ1-1,16,few,TGTGCCATCAGTGAGTCTCGGGGGTCTGGGGACACTGAAGCTTTCTTT,CAISESRGSGDTEAFF
TRBV18,NA,TRBJ2-1,11,few,TGTGCCAGCTCACCAGGACGGGGAGAAGTCTTC,CASSPGRGEVF